Presented here are 30 T cell receptor beta chains from one specimen sequenced in a study of blood T cell repertoires in COVID-19. The repertoire was sequenced with immunoSEQ multiplex PCR; TCRdb's copy has only in-frame clones and lacks some. The table records 200,000 to 250,000 clones, about 84% of them present only once. The specimen sequenced was PBMCs or T cells enriched from blood (not recorded which). The receptors were gathered from a man aged 55 to 70 who had recovered from COVID-19.

This clone was picked up a small number of times. The genes are TRBV12-5 and TRBJ2-2; 7 bases match TRBD1. Germline CDR1 is LGHNT and CDR2 is FRNRAP. The J segment lost 4 bases and the V segment lost 4 bases, leaving 12 bases of the junction unmatched. There are 17 residues in the CDR3. This CDR3 reads CASGSHSTGAITGELFF. CDR3 bases: TGTGCTAGTGGTTCTCACTCAACAGGGGCGATCACCGGGGAGCTGTTTTTT.

This clone appeared a few times. This chain connects TRBV20-1 to TRBJ2-5, with D possibly matching TRBD2 (5 bases). The CDR3 has 10 amino acids. The V and J ends lost 5 bases and 5 bases respectively, with 6 bases between them. CDR1 and CDR2 from the germline V gene are DFQATT and SNEGSKA (reference sequence). The CDR3 nucleotides are TGCAGTGCTGGGGAGGAGACCCAGTACTTC. It encodes CSAGEETQYF.

This chain joins TRBV6-5 and TRBJ2-7, with a weak D call TRBD1 (6 bases). The CDR3 consists of 13 residues. Germline-derived CDR1 and CDR2 are MNHEY and SVGAGI. V lost 7 bases, J lost 0 bases, and 10 bases lay in between. The CDR3 coding sequence is TGTGCCAGCATAAAGACAGGCTCCTACGAGCAGTACTTC. It specifies CASIKTGSYEQYF.

The chain carries TRBV6-2 or TRBV6-3 and TRBJ2-3, with 9 nucleotides matching TRBD2. CDR1 is MNHEY and CDR2 is SVGEGT in the germline V gene. Trimming at V came to 0 bases and at J to 4 bases, leaving 11 bases not matched to a gene. CDR3 length equals 18 residues. The CDR3: CASSYSDFGTSYADTQYF. The DNA of the CDR3 is TGTGCCAGCAGTTACTCAGACTTTGGGACTAGCTATGCAGATACGCAGTATTTT.

The chain has TRBV6-2 or TRBV6-3 and TRBJ1-5; D might be TRBD1 (5 bases). The length of the CDR3 is 13 residues. Trimming took 2 bases from V and 6 from J, leaving 8 bases between them. The germline V gene encodes CDR1 MNHEY and CDR2 SVGEGT. CDR3 sequence (DNA): TGTGCCAGCAGTTACACGACAGCTCAGCCCCAGCATTTT. Its protein is CASSYTTAQPQHF.

This sequence joins TRBV11-3 and TRBJ1-6, with D possibly matching TRBD1 (5 bases). Germline loops: CDR1 SGHNT, CDR2 YENEEA. Trimming took 5 bases from V and 5 from J, leaving 10 bases between them. The CDR3 consists of 14 residues. CDR3: CASSRGDNNSPLHF. The CDR3, as DNA: TGTGCCAGCAGCCGGGGGGATAATAATTCACCCCTCCACTTT. Combining the CDR3 with reference TRBV11-3 and TRBJ1-6 gives the whole variable domain EAGVVQSPRYKIIEKKQPVAFWCNPISGHNTLYWYLQNLGQGPELLIRYENEEAVDDSQLPKDRFSAERLKGVDSTLKIQPAELGDSAVYLCASSRGDNNSPLHFGNGTRLTVT.

CDR3 nucleotide sequence: TGTGCCAGCAGCGCGGGGACAGGACGAACGGCTGAAGCTTTCTTT. Translation: CASSAGTGRTAEAFF. This chain uses TRBV5-4 with TRBJ1-1, with 8 bases identical to TRBD1. The junction had 11 bases not matched to a gene; V was cut back by 4 bases and J by 6 bases. The germline CDR1 and CDR2 sequences are SGHNT and YYREEE (reference sequence). CDR3 length equals 15 residues.

In its sample, this clone was seen once. This sequence joins TRBV2 and TRBJ2-5; 10 nucleotides agree with TRBD1. There are 15 residues in the CDR3. J was trimmed by 4 bases and V by 6 bases; bases with no gene match: 8. Germline V gene lookup returns CDR1 SNHLY and CDR2 FYNNEI. Written as DNA, the CDR3 is TGTGCCAGCAGCGCCGGGACAGGGGCCCGAGAGACCCAGTACTTC. Encoded protein: CASSAGTGARETQYF.

Only a few counts were recorded for this clone. The rearrangement links TRBV9 to TRBJ1-2; D is perhaps TRBD1 (5 bases). Per the germline V gene, CDR1 is SGDLS and CDR2 is YYNGEE. The CDR3 runs to 14 residues. V was clipped by 0 bases and J by 8 bases, with 14 bases between them. The CDR3 here is CASSVGRRGGGYTF. In DNA, the CDR3 is TGTGCCAGCAGCGTAGGGCGGAGGGGTGGCGGCTACACCTTC.

In its sample, this clone was seen a few times. V gene TRBV7-9 combines with J gene TRBJ2-1, with D possibly matching TRBD1 (6 bases). The ends were cut back, 3 bases at V and 2 bases at J, with 14 bases in the middle. Looked up from germline, CDR1 is SEHNR and CDR2 is FQNEAQ (reference sequence). The CDR3 has 16 amino acids. This chain's CDR3 is CASSFWLRGTYNEQFF. Here the CDR3 DNA reads TGTGCCAGCAGCTTTTGGTTAAGGGGGACCTACAATGAGCAGTTCTTC.

The chain joins TRBV11-3 to TRBJ2-1, with D hard to call. V was trimmed by 0 bases and J by 6 bases, leaving 15 bases between them. CDR3 size: 16 residues. The V gene's germline CDR1 is SGHNT and CDR2 YENEEA. The CDR3 reads CASSLDTGQPGNEQFF. The CDR3 DNA reads as TGTGCCAGCAGCTTAGATACTGGGCAGCCAGGCAATGAGCAGTTCTTC. Full variable domain (missing parts from reference TRBV11-3 and TRBJ2-1): EAGVVQSPRYKIIEKKQPVAFWCNPISGHNTLYWYLQNLGQGPELLIRYENEEAVDDSQLPKDRFSAERLKGVDSTLKIQPAELGDSAVYLCASSLDTGQPGNEQFFGPGTRLTVL.

The chain links TRBV7-2 to TRBJ1-2; D unresolved. Germline V gene data show CDR1 as SGHTA and CDR2 as FQGNSA. CDR3 length: 16 amino acids. V was cut by 0 bases and J by 1 base, with 12 bases left in between. The CDR3 sequence: CASSLALATYNYGYTF. CDR3 bases: TGTGCCAGCAGCTTAGCGCTCGCTACTTATAACTATGGCTACACCTTC.

This clone was detected only a few times. V gene TRBV2 combines with J gene TRBJ1-6; unclear D gene. This CDR3 has 13 amino acids. Trimming removed 3 bases from V and 8 bases from J, with 8 bases in between. Looked up from germline, CDR1 is SNHLY and CDR2 is FYNNEI. The CDR3, as DNA: TGTGCCAGCAGTGACAAACGGGATTCACCCCTCCACTTT. Encoded protein: CASSDKRDSPLHF.

The V and J genes are TRBV7-2 and TRBJ2-7; the match to TRBD1 covers 7 bases. CDR1 SGHTA and CDR2 FQGNSA come from the germline V gene. The CDR3 covers 15 residues. J lost 1 base, V lost 1 base, and 4 bases had no gene match. CDR3 sequence reads: CASSLDGTESYEQYF. In DNA form, the CDR3 reads TGTGCCAGCAGCTTAGATGGGACAGAATCCTACGAGCAGTACTTC.

The chain joins TRBV3-1 (or the pseudogene TRBV3-2) to TRBJ2-7; D perhaps matches TRBD1 (5 bases). Trimming took off 1 base at V and 6 bases at J, with 16 bases between the two ends. Germline V gene lookup returns CDR1 LGHDT and CDR2 YNNKEL (reference sequence). This CDR3 region has 15 residues. CDR3 coding DNA: TGTGCCAGCAGCCAAGGCAATAGGGGCGCTGGCGAGCAGTACTTC. Protein product: CASSQGNRGAGEQYF.

The V gene is TRBV7-2, the J gene TRBJ2-1; D is perhaps TRBD2 (5 bases). Germline-derived CDR1 and CDR2 are SGHTA and FQGNSA. V lost 1 base and J 0 bases, leaving 7 bases between the germline ends. The CDR3 runs 15 residues. In DNA form, the CDR3 reads TGTGCCAGCAGCTTAGAAGGGAGCTCCTACAATGAGCAGTTCTTC. It codes for CASSLEGSSYNEQFF.

The chain has TRBV3-1 (or the pseudogene TRBV3-2) and TRBJ1-1; 8 bases fit TRBD1. Trimming cost V 4 bases and J 0 bases; bases outside gene matches: 7. Germline CDR1 and CDR2: LGHDT and YNNKEL (reference sequence). The CDR3 is 16 amino acids. The CDR3 bases are TGTGCCAGCAGCCTAGGGACAGGAACAATGAACACTGAAGCTTTCTTT. The encoded protein is CASSLGTGTMNTEAFF.

The rearrangement uses TRBV6-4 and TRBJ2-7, with TRBD2 as a possible D gene (5 bases). V was pared by 2 bases and J by 5 bases, with 7 bases between. The CDR3 totals 12 residues. Germline loops: CDR1 MRHNA, CDR2 SNTAGT. CDR3 bases: TGTGCCAGCAGTGACGAGGGTAACGAGCAGTACTTC. Translating it yields CASSDEGNEQYF.

V and J are TRBV12-3 or TRBV12-4 and TRBJ2-7; 7 bases fit TRBD1. The CDR3 runs to 12 residues. The junction had 2 bases not matched to a gene; V was cut back by 3 bases and J by 6 bases. CDR3 sequence: CASSLSGGEQYF. The CDR3 DNA reads TGTGCCAGCAGTTTGTCAGGGGGCGAGCAGTACTTC.

This clone occurred a few times. The chain recombines TRBV4-3 with TRBJ2-2; 12 nucleotides align to TRBD1. The CDR3 loop spans 20 amino acids. Germline lookup yields CDR1 LGHNA and CDR2 YSLEER. The V segment lost 0 bases and the J segment 4 bases; nucleotides outside the gene matches: 12. The CDR3: CASSQDRGTGGMFSTGELFF. For the CDR3, the DNA is TGCGCCAGCAGCCAAGATCGGGGGACAGGGGGCATGTTTAGCACCGGGGAGCTGTTTTTT.

The chain employs TRBV7-3 and TRBJ1-2, with D maybe TRBD1 (5 bases). The V end lost 5 bases, the J end lost 5 bases, and 18 bases lay between the germline ends. The germline V gene encodes CDR1 SGHTA and CDR2 FQGTGA. This CDR3 is 15 amino acids long. Written as DNA, the CDR3 is TGTGCCAGCAGCCCACGGCACAGGAACGTTTATGGCTACACCTTC. Protein product: CASSPRHRNVYGYTF. Looking up the rest from reference TRBV7-3 and TRBJ1-2 gives the full variable domain: GAGVSQTPSNKVTEKGKYVELRCDPISGHTALYWYRQSLGQGPEFLIYFQGTGAADDSGLPNDRFFAVRPEGSVSTLKIQRTERGDSAVYLCASSPRHRNVYGYTFGSGTRLTVV.

Comment on this clone: An end of the junction differs from the germline gene, which may be a read error. The chain links TRBV30 to TRBJ1-2; 7 bases align to TRBD1. The CDR3 totals 13 residues. The germline gives CDR1 GTSNPN, CDR2 SVGIG (reference sequence). The CDR3: CACSGTANYGYTF. The CDR3, as DNA: TGTGCCTGCAGTGGGACAGCGAACTATGGCTACACCTTC. The entire variable domain, with the rest obtained from reference TRBV30 and TRBJ1-2, is as follows: SQTIHQWPATLVQPVGSPLSLECTVEGTSNPNLYWYRQAAGRGLQLLFYSVGIGQISSEVPQNLSASRPQDRQFILSSKKLLLSDSGFYLCACSGTANYGYTFGSGTRLTVV.

In this sample, this clone turned up a few times. The rearrangement uses TRBV11-2 and TRBJ1-1; D not certain. The CDR3 runs 13 residues. Germline lookup yields CDR1 SGHAT and CDR2 FQNNGV. Trimming took 2 bases from V and 8 from J, leaving 12 bases between them. DNA of the CDR3: TGTGCCAGCAGCTTATCAACCCCGGGGGAAGCTTTCTTT. Translating it yields CASSLSTPGEAFF.

The rearrangement links TRBV6-5 to TRBJ2-7, with TRBD1 matching 7 bases. Looked up from germline, CDR1 is MNHEY and CDR2 is SVGAGI. The V segment lost 5 bases and the J segment 3 bases; nucleotides outside the gene matches: 7. The CDR3 is made up of 14 amino acids. In nucleotides, the CDR3 is TGTGCCAGCAGTCCGAAGACAGGGTTCTACGAGCAGTACTTC. It codes for CASSPKTGFYEQYF.

This clone was counted a single time. This chain uses TRBV9 with TRBJ2-3; weak D call: TRBD1 (5 bases). The CDR3 covers 13 residues. From germline, CDR1 is SGDLS and CDR2 YYNGEE. The ends were cut back, 3 bases at V and 2 bases at J, with 7 bases in the middle. In DNA form, the CDR3 reads TGTGCCAGCAGCGGACAGATCACAGATACGCAGTATTTT. Its translation is CASSGQITDTQYF.

This clone was seen only a few times. This sequence joins TRBV14 and TRBJ2-5; D call uncertain. This CDR3 has 11 residues. Trimming pared 6 bases from V and 3 bases from J, leaving 5 bases between. CDR1 and CDR2 from the germline V gene are SGHDN and FVKESK. CDR3: CASSQKETQYF. The CDR3 DNA follows: TGTGCCAGCAGTCAGAAAGAGACCCAGTACTTC. The variable domain in full, with the rest retrieved from reference TRBV14 and TRBJ2-5, is EAGVTQFPSHSVIEKGQTVTLRCDPISGHDNLYWYRRVMGKEIKFLLHFVKESKQDESGMPNNRFLAERTGGTYSTLKVQPAELEDSGVYFCASSQKETQYFGPGTRLLVL.

This clone was detected once. The CDR3, as DNA: TGTGCCAGCGAAGGCCAGGGAACAATGAACACTGAAGCTTTCTTT. Residues: CASEGQGTMNTEAFF. The chain carries TRBV2 and TRBJ1-1; perhaps TRBD1 as D (5 bases). The CDR3 contains 15 residues. Trimming took 8 bases from V and 0 from J, leaving 16 bases between them. From germline, CDR1 is SNHLY and CDR2 FYNNEI.

The J gene is TRBJ2-7, the V gene TRBV6-1; no clear D. The CDR3 runs 12 residues. The germline V gene encodes CDR1 MNHNS and CDR2 SASEGT. Trimming removed 2 bases from V and 7 bases from J, with 9 bases in between. The CDR3 DNA sequence: TGTGCCAGCAGTGAAATGGTGGCAGAGCAGTACTTC. Translation gives CASSEMVAEQYF.

This clone was seen just once. V is TRBV6-4 and J is TRBJ2-2; no reliable D call. Germline loops: CDR1 MRHNA, CDR2 SNTAGT. V shed 5 bases and J shed 3 bases, with 10 bases lying between them. The CDR3 covers 14 residues. Here the CDR3 DNA reads TGTGCCAGCAGTCCGCAACCGGACACCGGGGAGCTGTTTTTT. It is translated as CASSPQPDTGELFF.

The chain links TRBV5-1 to TRBJ1-3, with TRBD1 identical over 7 bases. V shed 0 bases and J 4 bases; nucleotides not matched to a gene: 4. CDR3 length: 15 amino acids. In germline, CDR1 is SGHRS, CDR2 YFSETQ. The CDR3 nucleotides are TGCGCCAGCAGCTTGGAGGGGGCGCGAGGAAACACCATATATTTT. It specifies CASSLEGARGNTIYF.